The next 16 T cell receptor beta chains were all read from a single sample in a study of control samples from healthy donors and cancer patients. Assay: immunoSEQ multiplex PCR; the TCRdb copy retains only in-frame clones and omits some. This table holds some 73,000 clones, 94% found once. The sequencing input was blood. These receptors all come from a woman in her forties in good health.

V is TRBV19 and J is TRBJ2-5; D unclear. The V gene's germline CDR1 is LNHDA and CDR2 SQIVND (reference sequence). CDR3 length: 13 amino acids. Between the trimmed V and J ends, which lost 7 bases and 2 bases, there was a span of 11 bases. The CDR3 nucleotides read TGTGCCAGTACAAAAACACCGCAAGAGACCCAGTACTTC. It specifies CASTKTPQETQYF.

The genes are TRBV6-5 and TRBJ1-2; D gene ambiguous. The germline CDR1 and CDR2 sequences are MNHEY and SVGAGI. The CDR3 covers 13 residues. The V and J ends lost 6 bases and 8 bases respectively, with 16 bases between them. CDR3 protein: CASSPQLRRGYTF. CDR3 nucleotide sequence: TGTGCCAGCAGCCCGCAGCTACGGAGGGGCTACACCTTC.

The gene calls are TRBV2 and TRBJ1-1, with 7 nucleotides matching TRBD1. Germline V gene sequence: CDR1 SNHLY, CDR2 FYNNEI. J gave up 1 base and V 7 bases, and 15 bases lay outside the gene matches. This CDR3 spans 17 amino acids. The CDR3 spells CASTTSTTGMRNTEAFF. Written as DNA, the CDR3 is TGTGCCAGCACCACATCAACGACAGGGATGCGGAACACTGAAGCTTTCTTT.

This chain connects TRBV6-5 to TRBJ2-7; TRBD1 matches at 7 bases. This CDR3 comprises 14 residues. Germline loops: CDR1 MNHEY, CDR2 SVGAGI. Unmatched junction bases numbered 8, after V lost 5 bases and J lost 4 bases. CDR3 protein: CASSPRQGAYEQYF. Here the CDR3 DNA reads TGTGCCAGCAGTCCCCGACAGGGTGCATACGAGCAGTACTTC.

The chain employs TRBV28 and TRBJ2-7, with 12 bases matching TRBD1. Germline V CDR1 and CDR2: MDHEN, SYDVKM. The CDR3 runs to 12 residues. J lost 12 bases, V lost 7 bases, and 7 bases had no gene match. CDR3 region: CASITGQGAVYF. The CDR3 DNA sequence: TGTGCCAGCATCACGGGACAGGGGGCGGTGTACTTC.

This chain joins TRBV6-2 or TRBV6-3 and TRBJ1-2; D possibly corresponds to TRBD1 (5 bases). V was cut by 6 bases and J by 0 bases, with 8 bases left in between. The CDR3 runs 13 residues. The germline gives CDR1 MNHEY, CDR2 SVGEGT. The chain's CDR3 is CASSPGPNYGYTF. Here the CDR3 DNA reads TGTGCCAGCAGCCCGGGACCTAACTATGGCTACACCTTC.

The chain combines TRBV10-3 with TRBJ1-4; unclear D gene. The V end lost 11 bases, the J end lost 0 bases, and 13 bases lay between the germline ends. This CDR3 is built from 14 residues. Germline CDR1 ENHRY, CDR2 SYGVKD. The CDR3 DNA reads as TGTGCCTCCCGGGGAGACGCAACTAATGAAAAACTGTTTTTT. It encodes CASRGDATNEKLFF.

On this clone: Other DNA sequences in this specimen translate into the identical CDR3. This rearrangement joins TRBV30 to TRBJ2-7; unclear D gene. CDR3 length equals 12 residues. CDR1 and CDR2 (germline): GTSNPN, SVGIG (reference sequence). The germline V and J ends were trimmed by 2 bases and 3 bases, with 8 bases remaining between them. The CDR3 DNA reads TGTGCCTGGAGTCTGTCCGTCTACGAGCAGTACTTC. Residues: CAWSLSVYEQYF.

J is TRBJ2-2 and V is TRBV2, with 7 bases that match TRBD2. This CDR3 is built from 13 residues. The germline CDR1 and CDR2 sequences are SNHLY and FYNNEI. CDR3 sequence (DNA): TGTGCGACTCCGTTACGGGGGGCCGGGGAGCTGTTTTTT. This codes for CATPLRGAGELFF.

This chain links TRBV7-9 with TRBJ1-2; perhaps TRBD1 as D (5 bases). Germline CDR1 is SEHNR and CDR2 is FQNEAQ (reference sequence). CDR3 length: 13 amino acids. Trimming stripped 3 bases from V and 2 bases from J, with 7 bases between. In DNA, the CDR3 is TGTGCCAGCAGCTTGGGGGGGAACTATGGCTACACCTTC. This gives the protein CASSLGGNYGYTF. Looking up the rest from reference TRBV7-9 and TRBJ1-2 gives the full variable domain: DTGVSQNPRHKITKRGQNVTFRCDPISEHNRLYWYRQTLGQGPEFLTYFQNEAQLEKSRLLSDRFSAERPKGSFSTLEIQRTEQGDSAMYLCASSLGGNYGYTFGSGTRLTVV.

CDR3 bases: TGTGCCAGCAGCGGACAGGGGGATCAGCCCCAGCATTTT. This gives the protein CASSGQGDQPQHF. The chain uses TRBV27 and TRBJ1-5; 10 bases agree with TRBD1. CDR1 and CDR2 (germline): MNHEY, SMNVEV (reference sequence). This CDR3 has 13 residues. Trimming took 6 bases from V and 5 from J; bases not matched to a gene: 1.

The rearrangement uses TRBV6-5 and TRBJ2-5; either TRBD1 or TRBD2 may supply D (5 bases each). Trimming removed 4 bases at V and 4 bases at J, with 13 bases between. This CDR3 contains 14 residues. The germline V gene encodes CDR1 MNHEY and CDR2 SVGAGI. DNA for the CDR3: TGTGCCAGCAGTTGGGTCAGGGAGAGAGAGACCCAGTACTTC. Translated, it gives CASSWVRERETQYF.

The V gene is TRBV28, the J gene TRBJ1-6; TRBD1 is a possible D gene (5 bases). The CDR3 sequence is 18 residues long. Between the trimmed V and J ends, which lost 1 base and 0 bases, there was a span of 13 bases. In germline, CDR1 is MDHEN, CDR2 SYDVKM. The chain's CDR3 is CASSLSGTYSSYNSPLHF. The CDR3 DNA sequence: TGTGCCAGCAGTTTATCCGGGACTTACAGCTCCTATAATTCACCCCTCCACTTT.

J is TRBJ1-3 and V is TRBV24-1; D perhaps matches TRBD1 (5 bases). The CDR3 length is 17 residues. Germline CDR1 is KGHDR and CDR2 is SFDVKD. V was trimmed by 0 bases and J by 0 bases, leaving 11 bases between them. Here the CDR3 reads CATSDLRVRASGNTIYF. As DNA, the CDR3 is TGTGCCACCAGTGATTTGCGAGTCAGGGCCTCTGGAAACACCATATATTTT.

The CDR3 here is CASGEREGLIDEQFF. Here the CDR3 DNA reads TGCGCCAGCGGGGAGCGGGAGGGCCTTATAGATGAGCAGTTCTTC. The chain carries TRBV5-1 and TRBJ2-1; 10 bases line up with TRBD2. The CDR3 contains 15 residues. The trim removed 7 bases at V and 8 bases at J, leaving 12 bases unmatched. CDR1 is SGHRS and CDR2 is YFSETQ in the germline V gene.

The chain has TRBV7-8 and TRBJ2-6, with TRBD2 matching over 15 bases. This CDR3 is 17 amino acids long. Per the germline V gene, CDR1 is SGHVS and CDR2 is FQNEAQ. Trimming took 5 bases from V and 2 from J; bases not matched to a gene: 1. DNA for the CDR3: TGTGCCAGCAGCCGGACTAGCGGGAGGGCTGGGGCCAACGTCCTGACTTTC. This translates into CASSRTSGRAGANVLTF.